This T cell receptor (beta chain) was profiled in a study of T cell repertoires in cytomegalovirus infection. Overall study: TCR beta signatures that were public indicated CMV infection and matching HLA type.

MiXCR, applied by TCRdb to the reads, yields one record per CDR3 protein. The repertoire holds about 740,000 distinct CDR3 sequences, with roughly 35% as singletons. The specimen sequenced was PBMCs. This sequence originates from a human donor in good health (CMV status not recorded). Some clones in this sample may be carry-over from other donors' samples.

The CDR3 protein is CASSDQGNTEAFF. The CDR3 DNA reads as TGTGCCAGCAGTGACCAAGGGAACACTGAAGCTTTCTTT. The genes are TRBV6-4 and TRBJ1-1; D call uncertain. CDR1 and CDR2 (germline): MRHNA, SNTAGT. Between the trimmed V and J ends, which lost 2 bases and 1 base, there was a span of 5 bases. The CDR3 runs 13 residues.